Below are 20 T cell receptor beta chains sequenced from a single sample in a study of Ad26.COV2.S vaccination and SARS-CoV-2 variants. Treatment described: 19 received Ad26.COV2.S at low or high dose, single or two shots; roughly five received placebo; per-sample allocation not given. Following the first vaccine or placebo injection, samples were taken on day 63. Clones were sequenced by immunoSEQ multiplex PCR, and TCRdb holds only the in-frame ones, with some missing. The repertoire has around 300,000 clones, about 87% of them found once; the top ten carry 6.4%. The sample here was peripheral blood, taken in a trial of Ad26.COV2.S vaccine versus placebo. Receptors originate from a person between 18 and 60 years old who received the Ad26.COV2.S COVID-19 vaccine or a placebo.

The chain joins TRBV7-3 to TRBJ2-1, with D perhaps matching TRBD2 (5 bases). This CDR3 comprises 14 residues. The V end lost 5 bases, the J end lost 5 bases, and 13 bases lay between the germline ends. The germline V gene encodes CDR1 SGHTA and CDR2 FQGTGA. In DNA form, the CDR3 reads TGTGCCAGCAGCCCCGGGCGGGTTCACAATGAGCAGTTCTTC. Its protein product is CASSPGRVHNEQFF.

The chain links TRBV5-1 to TRBJ1-4, with D possibly being TRBD1 (5 bases). The ends were cut back, 4 bases at V and 7 bases at J, with 14 bases in the middle. From germline, CDR1 is SGHRS and CDR2 YFSETQ. This CDR3 has 14 amino acids. The CDR3 DNA reads TGCGCCAGCAGCCTGGGCTCTCAGGGTGAAAAACTGTTTTTT. Translating it yields CASSLGSQGEKLFF.

This clone turned up a few times. The V gene is TRBV15, the J gene TRBJ1-1, with TRBD1 matching over 11 bases. This CDR3 spans 15 amino acids. Germline V gene sequence: CDR1 LNHNV, CDR2 YYDKDF (reference sequence). Germline trimming cut 3 bases from V and 5 bases from J; bases unmatched to any gene: 5. CDR3 in DNA: TGTGCCACCAGCAGGTGGACAGGGGGCGCGACTGAAGCTTTCTTT. This codes for CATSRWTGGATEAFF.

The chain links TRBV11-2 to TRBJ1-4; a possible D gene is TRBD1 (5 bases). The germline V and J ends were trimmed by 5 bases and 3 bases, with 13 bases remaining between them. This CDR3 is 15 amino acids long. Germline values: CDR1 SGHAT, CDR2 FQNNGV. Written as DNA, the CDR3 is TGTGCCAGCAGCAGCCGGGGGGACCCTAATGAAAAACTGTTTTTT. It specifies CASSSRGDPNEKLFF. The whole variable domain, remainder taken from reference TRBV11-2 and TRBJ1-4, is EAGVAQSPRYKIIEKRQSVAFWCNPISGHATLYWYQQILGQGPKLLIQFQNNGVVDDSQLPKDRFSAERLKGVDSTLKIQPAKLEDSAVYLCASSSRGDPNEKLFFGSGTQLSVL.

This chain links TRBV9 with TRBJ2-5, with D perhaps TRBD2 (5 bases). Trimming pared 3 bases from V and 5 bases from J, leaving 11 bases between. The CDR3 contains 13 residues. CDR1 SGDLS and CDR2 YYNGEE come from the germline V gene. The CDR3 is CASSATTMETQYF. Written as DNA, the CDR3 is TGTGCCAGCAGCGCGACTACTATGGAGACCCAGTACTTC.

V is TRBV19 and J is TRBJ1-4; no clear D. This CDR3 comprises 14 residues. The germline V and J ends were trimmed by 0 bases and 0 bases, with 2 bases remaining between them. CDR1 and CDR2 (germline): LNHDA, SQIVND (reference sequence). This CDR3 reads CASSIETTNEKLFF. The CDR3 coding sequence is TGTGCCAGTAGTATAGAGACAACTAATGAAAAACTGTTTTTT.

V and J are TRBV6-5 and TRBJ2-7; 10 positions match TRBD1. Germline-derived CDR1 and CDR2 are MNHEY and SVGAGI. The CDR3 has 15 residues. Germline trimming cut 7 bases from V and 4 bases from J; bases unmatched to any gene: 10. CDR3 bases: TGTGCCAGCAATGCCGGGACAGGGGCCCTATACGAGCAGTACTTC. Residues: CASNAGTGALYEQYF.

This rearrangement joins TRBV28 to TRBJ2-2, with D uncertain. CDR3 length: 14 amino acids. V was cut by 6 bases and J by 7 bases, with 15 bases left in between. Looked up from germline, CDR1 is MDHEN and CDR2 is SYDVKM. This CDR3 is CASSPGRSGGELFF. The DNA of the CDR3 is TGTGCCAGCAGCCCAGGACGTTCTGGCGGGGAGCTGTTTTTT.

V is TRBV7-9 and J is TRBJ1-1; 8 bases align to TRBD1. From germline, CDR1 is SEHNR and CDR2 FQNEAQ (reference sequence). V gave up 11 bases and J gave up 2 bases; unmatched junction bases: 7. The CDR3 consists of 13 residues. CDR3 coding DNA: TGTGCCGCCAGTCAGGGGGCCAACACTGAAGCTTTCTTT. It specifies CAASQGANTEAFF.

This chain joins TRBV11-2 and TRBJ2-3, with TRBD2 as a possible D gene (7 bases). With 3 bases removed from V and 5 bases from J, the gap between germline ends came to 24 bases. Germline loops: CDR1 SGHAT, CDR2 FQNNGV. The CDR3 runs to 18 residues. The CDR3 reads CASSFRSRGGGLGDTQYF. The CDR3 coding sequence is TGTGCCAGCAGCTTTAGGAGTCGGGGAGGGGGTTTAGGAGATACGCAGTATTTT.

The genes are TRBV5-4 and TRBJ1-3; a weak D match, TRBD1 (5 bases). The CDR3 sequence is 15 residues long. Trimming took off 0 bases at V and 0 bases at J, with 7 bases between the two ends. CDR1 SGHNT and CDR2 YYREEE come from the germline V gene (reference sequence). CDR3 amino acids: CASSLAGDSGNTIYF. CDR3 nucleotide sequence: TGTGCCAGCAGCTTGGCGGGGGACTCTGGAAACACCATATATTTT.

This chain joins TRBV9 and TRBJ2-2; no firm D call. The CDR3 is 14 amino acids. Germline V gene lookup returns CDR1 SGDLS and CDR2 YYNGEE. The V and J ends lost 0 bases and 5 bases respectively, with 8 bases between them. CDR3 protein: CASSVVIQTGELFF. CDR3 coding DNA: TGTGCCAGCAGCGTAGTAATACAGACCGGGGAGCTGTTTTTT.

Of note for this clone: A junction end diverges from the germline sequence, so it may reflect a read error. The V gene is TRBV7-7, the J gene TRBJ2-5, with a possible D match to TRBD1 (6 bases). Germline CDR1 and CDR2: SSHAT and FNYEAQ (reference sequence). The CDR3 sequence is 15 residues long. Here the CDR3 DNA reads TGTGCTAGCAGCCAAATTACGACAGGATCGGAGACCCAGTACTTC. It specifies CASSQITTGSETQYF.

The V and J genes are TRBV19 and TRBJ1-1, with D possibly TRBD1 on 5 matching bases. The V end was cut by 7 bases, the J end by 1 base, with 31 bases between. This CDR3 region has 20 residues. Germline lookup yields CDR1 LNHDA and CDR2 SQIVND (reference sequence). CDR3 residues: CASNSFGIGVLRLPNTEAFF. CDR3 coding DNA: TGTGCCAGTAACTCCTTCGGTATAGGGGTATTACGTCTACCGAACACTGAAGCTTTCTTT.

Written as DNA, the CDR3 is TGTGCCAGCAGCATCAGTGGGTCCTATAATTCACCCCTCCACTTT. It is translated as CASSISGSYNSPLHF. This chain connects TRBV28 to TRBJ1-6; D is unclear. The germline CDR1 and CDR2 sequences are MDHEN and SYDVKM. The germline V and J ends were trimmed by 6 bases and 1 base, with 10 bases remaining between them. There are 15 residues in the CDR3.

The CDR3 DNA sequence: TGTGCCAGCAGTGAAGCTGGGTCTAGGACTGAAGCTTTCTTT. This encodes CASSEAGSRTEAFF. This chain uses TRBV2 with TRBJ1-1; no reliable D call. The V and J ends lost 0 bases and 5 bases respectively, with 10 bases between them. CDR3 length: 14 amino acids. Germline V gene lookup returns CDR1 SNHLY and CDR2 FYNNEI. Using reference TRBV2 and TRBJ1-1 for the parts outside the CDR3, the full variable domain is EPEVTQTPSHQVTQMGQEVILRCVPISNHLYFYWYRQILGQKVEFLVSFYNNEISEKSEIFDDQFSVERPDGSNFTLKIRSTKLEDSAMYFCASSEAGSRTEAFFGQGTRLTVV.

This chain connects TRBV5-6 to TRBJ2-1; D possibly corresponds to TRBD1 (6 bases). The length of the CDR3 is 17 residues. CDR1 is SGHDT and CDR2 is YYEEEE in the germline V gene. Trimming took 0 bases from V and 5 from J, leaving 18 bases between them. CDR3 sequence reads: CASSLVPRHRVHNEQFF. CDR3 nucleotide sequence: TGTGCCAGCAGCTTGGTACCCCGACACAGGGTCCACAATGAGCAGTTCTTC.

This chain links TRBV11-3 with TRBJ2-3, with 12 bases identical to TRBD2. The ends lost 5 bases at V and 5 bases at J; junction bases unmatched: 2. Germline assignment: CDR1 SGHNT and CDR2 YENEEA. The CDR3 is 14 residues long. For the CDR3, the DNA is TGTGCCAGCAGCGCGACTAGCGGGGGAGATACGCAGTATTTT. Translated: CASSATSGGDTQYF.

The V and J genes are TRBV19 and TRBJ1-5; perhaps TRBD1 as D (5 bases). This CDR3 has 14 residues. V was cut by 6 bases and J by 2 bases, with 11 bases left in between. Germline V gene data show CDR1 as LNHDA and CDR2 as SQIVND (reference sequence). The CDR3 here is CASSGGTGNQPQHF. The CDR3 DNA follows: TGTGCCAGTAGCGGGGGGACGGGCAATCAGCCCCAGCATTTT.

The chain recombines TRBV27 with TRBJ1-2, with D perhaps matching TRBD1 (6 bases). The CDR3 is 14 amino acids. The germline gives CDR1 MNHEY, CDR2 SMNVEV (reference sequence). The V and J ends lost 6 bases and 4 bases respectively, with 15 bases between them. This CDR3 reads CASSRVGRGYGYTF. CDR3 sequence (DNA): TGTGCCAGCAGCCGCGTCGGCAGGGGCTATGGCTACACCTTC.